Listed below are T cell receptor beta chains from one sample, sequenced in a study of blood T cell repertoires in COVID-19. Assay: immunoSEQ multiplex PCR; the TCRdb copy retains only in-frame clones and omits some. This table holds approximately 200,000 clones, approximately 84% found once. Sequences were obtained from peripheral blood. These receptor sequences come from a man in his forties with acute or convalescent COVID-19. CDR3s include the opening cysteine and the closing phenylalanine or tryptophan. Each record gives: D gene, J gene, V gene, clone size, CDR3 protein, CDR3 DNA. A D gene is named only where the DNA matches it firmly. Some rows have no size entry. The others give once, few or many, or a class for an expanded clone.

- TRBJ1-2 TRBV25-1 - CASSEPGSIYGYTF TGTGCCAGCAGTGAACCGGGTAGCATCTATGGCTACACCTTC
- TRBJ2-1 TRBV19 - CASSASYNEQFF TGTGCCAGTAGTGCGTCCTACAATGAGCAGTTCTTC
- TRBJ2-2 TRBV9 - CASSGTPNTGELFF TGTGCCAGCAGCGGGACACCGAACACCGGGGAGCTGTTTTTT
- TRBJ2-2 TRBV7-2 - CASSRGAGSGTGELFF TGTGCCAGCAGCCGGGGGGCAGGGAGTGGAACCGGGGAGCTGTTTTTT
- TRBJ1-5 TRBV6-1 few CASSEGTVGGNQPQHF TGTGCCAGCAGTGAAGGGACAGTTGGAGGCAATCAGCCCCAGCATTTT
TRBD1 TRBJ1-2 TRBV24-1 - CATHTGGAGGGGYTF TGTGCCACCCATACAGGGGGCGCGGGTGGAGGGGGCTACACCTTC
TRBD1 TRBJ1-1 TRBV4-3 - CASSRGTENTEAFF TGCGCCAGCAGCCGCGGGACAGAGAACACTGAAGCTTTCTTT
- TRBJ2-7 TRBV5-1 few CASSPRRAPYEQYF TGCGCCAGCAGCCCACGCAGGGCACCCTACGAGCAGTACTTC
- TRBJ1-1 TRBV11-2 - CASSSRPGGLGTEAFF TGTGCCAGCAGCTCGCGCCCGGGGGGTCTAGGCACTGAAGCTTTCTTT
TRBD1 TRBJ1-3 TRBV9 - CASSPLAGGPGNTIYF TGTGCCAGCAGCCCGCTCGCAGGGGGCCCTGGAAACACCATATATTTT
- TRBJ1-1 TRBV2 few CASRPGTQNTEAFF TGTGCCAGCAGGCCCGGGACACAGAACACTGAAGCTTTCTTT
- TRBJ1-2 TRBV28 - CASRTEGYYGYTF TGTGCCAGCAGGACCGAGGGCTACTATGGCTACACCTTC
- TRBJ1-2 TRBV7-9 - CASSFGELGYGYTF TGTGCCAGCAGCTTCGGGGAGTTGGGCTATGGCTACACCTTC
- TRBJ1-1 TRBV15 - CATSNLPGVNTEAFF TGTGCCACCAGCAATTTACCGGGGGTGAACACTGAAGCTTTCTTT
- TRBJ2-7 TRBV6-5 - CASRTTGSSSYEQYF TGTGCCAGCAGAACTACAGGGTCCAGCTCCTACGAGCAGTACTTC
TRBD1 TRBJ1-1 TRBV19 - CASRINPGTGDTEAFF TGTGCCAGTAGGATTAATCCCGGGACAGGGGACACTGAAGCTTTCTTT
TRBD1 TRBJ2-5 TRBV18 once CASSRTGGGSEETQYF TGTGCCAGCTCAAGGACAGGGGGTGGATCGGAAGAGACCCAGTACTTC
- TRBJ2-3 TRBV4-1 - CASSLRLGPIEQYF TGCGCCAGCAGCCTAAGGTTGGGGCCGATAGAGCAGTATTTT
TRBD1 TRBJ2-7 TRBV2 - CASRGQFSEQYF TGTGCCAGCAGGGGACAGTTTTCCGAGCAGTACTTC
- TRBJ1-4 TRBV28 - CAIPGDANEKLFF TGTGCCATACCAGGGGATGCTAATGAAAAACTGTTTTTT
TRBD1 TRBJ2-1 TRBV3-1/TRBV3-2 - CASSQRDRVTNEQFF TGTGCCAGCAGCCAACGGGACAGAGTTACCAATGAGCAGTTCTTC
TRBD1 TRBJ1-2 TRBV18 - CASSPAGGYGYTF TGTGCCAGCTCACCCGCAGGGGGCTATGGCTACACCTTC
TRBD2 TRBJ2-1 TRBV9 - CASSPRTSGDYEQFF TGTGCCAGCAGCCCCCGGACTAGCGGTGACTATGAGCAGTTCTTC
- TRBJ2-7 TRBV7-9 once CASSFSYEQYF TGTGCCAGCAGCTTCAGCTACGAGCAGTACTTC
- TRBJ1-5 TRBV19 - CASSIAWDIRNQPQHF TGTGCCAGTAGTATAGCATGGGACATCCGGAATCAGCCCCAGCATTTT
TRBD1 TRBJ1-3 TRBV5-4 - CASSDRDRGLSGNTIYF TGTGCCAGCAGCGACCGGGACAGGGGGTTGTCTGGAAACACCATATATTTT
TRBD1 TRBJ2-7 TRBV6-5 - CASSYGMGQGSYEQYF TGTGCCAGCAGTTACGGCATGGGACAGGGATCCTACGAGCAGTACTTC
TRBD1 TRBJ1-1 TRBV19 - CASSHSTGGYTEAFF TGTGCCAGTAGTCACTCGACAGGGGGCTACACTGAAGCTTTCTTT
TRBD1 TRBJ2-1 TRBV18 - CASSRGRDREGNEQFF TGTGCCAGCTCACGTGGCCGGGACAGGGAGGGCAATGAGCAGTTCTTC
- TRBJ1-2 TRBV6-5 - CASTETNFGAGGYTF TGTGCCAGCACCGAAACCAACTTTGGGGCCGGTGGCTACACCTTC
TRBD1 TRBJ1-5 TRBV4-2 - CASSPDRASNQPQHF TGTGCCAGCAGCCCGGACAGGGCCTCCAATCAGCCCCAGCATTTT
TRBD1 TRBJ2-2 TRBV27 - CASRDPGGSTGELFF TGTGCCAGCAGGGACCCAGGGGGTAGCACCGGGGAGCTGTTTTTT